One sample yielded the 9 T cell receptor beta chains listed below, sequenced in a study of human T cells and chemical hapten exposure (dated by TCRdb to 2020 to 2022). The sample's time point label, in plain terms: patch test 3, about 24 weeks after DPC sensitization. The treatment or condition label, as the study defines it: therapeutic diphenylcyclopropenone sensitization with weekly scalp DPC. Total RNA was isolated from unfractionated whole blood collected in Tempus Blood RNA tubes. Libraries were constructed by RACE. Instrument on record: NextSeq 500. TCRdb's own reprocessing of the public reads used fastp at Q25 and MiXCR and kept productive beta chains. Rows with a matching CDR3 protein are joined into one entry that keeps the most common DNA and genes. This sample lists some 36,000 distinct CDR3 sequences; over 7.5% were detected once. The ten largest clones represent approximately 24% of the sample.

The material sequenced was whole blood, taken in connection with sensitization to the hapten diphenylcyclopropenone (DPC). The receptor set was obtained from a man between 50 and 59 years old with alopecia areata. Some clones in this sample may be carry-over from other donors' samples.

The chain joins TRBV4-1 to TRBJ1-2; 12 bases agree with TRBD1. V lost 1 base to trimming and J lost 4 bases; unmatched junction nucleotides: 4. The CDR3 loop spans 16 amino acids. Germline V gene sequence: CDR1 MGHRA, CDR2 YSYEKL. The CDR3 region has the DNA TGCGCCAGCAGCCAAGCCGGGACAGGGGGCAGCTATGGCTACACCTTC. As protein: CASSQAGTGGSYGYTF.

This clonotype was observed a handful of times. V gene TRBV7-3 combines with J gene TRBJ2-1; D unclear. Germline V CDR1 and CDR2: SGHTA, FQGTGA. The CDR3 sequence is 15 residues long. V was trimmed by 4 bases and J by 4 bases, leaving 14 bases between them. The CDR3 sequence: CASSSDSLLYNEQFF. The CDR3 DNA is TGTGCCAGCAGCTCCGACTCCTTACTATACAATGAGCAGTTCTTC. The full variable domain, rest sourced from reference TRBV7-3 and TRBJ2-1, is GAGVSQTPSNKVTEKGKYVELRCDPISGHTALYWYRQSLGQGPEFLIYFQGTGAADDSGLPNDRFFAVRPEGSVSTLKIQRTERGDSAVYLCASSSDSLLYNEQFFGPGTRLTVL.

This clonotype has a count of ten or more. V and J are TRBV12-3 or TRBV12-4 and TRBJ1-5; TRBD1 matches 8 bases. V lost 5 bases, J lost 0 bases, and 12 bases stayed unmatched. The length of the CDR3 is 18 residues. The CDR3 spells CASSNRGRGLHSNQPQHF. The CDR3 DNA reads TGTGCCAGCAGTAACCGGGGCAGGGGGCTTCATAGCAATCAGCCCCAGCATTTT.

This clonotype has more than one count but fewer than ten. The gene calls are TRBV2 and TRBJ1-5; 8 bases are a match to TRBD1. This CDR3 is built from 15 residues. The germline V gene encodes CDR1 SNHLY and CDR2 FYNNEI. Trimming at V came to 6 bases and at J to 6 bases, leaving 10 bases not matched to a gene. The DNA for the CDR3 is TGTGCCAGCAGAGCTGGTGCAGGGGGCTTTCAGCCCCAGCATTTT. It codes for CASRAGAGGFQPQHF.

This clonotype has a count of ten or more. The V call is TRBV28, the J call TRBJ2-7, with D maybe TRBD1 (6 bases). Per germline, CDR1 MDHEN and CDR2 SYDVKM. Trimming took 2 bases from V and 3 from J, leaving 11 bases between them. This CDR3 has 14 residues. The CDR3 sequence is CASSLEQGSYEQYF. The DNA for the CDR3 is TGTGCCAGCAGTTTAGAACAGGGTAGCTACGAGCAGTACTTC.

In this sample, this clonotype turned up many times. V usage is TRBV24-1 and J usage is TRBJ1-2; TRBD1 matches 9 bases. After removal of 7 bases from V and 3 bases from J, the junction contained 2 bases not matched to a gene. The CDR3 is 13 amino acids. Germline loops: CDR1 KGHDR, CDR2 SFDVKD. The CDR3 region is CATRRQGDYGYTF. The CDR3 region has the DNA TGTGCCACCAGGCGACAGGGGGACTATGGCTACACCTTC.

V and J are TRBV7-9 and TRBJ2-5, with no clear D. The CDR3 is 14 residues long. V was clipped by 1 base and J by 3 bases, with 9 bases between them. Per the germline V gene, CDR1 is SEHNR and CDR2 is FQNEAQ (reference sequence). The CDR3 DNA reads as TGTGCCAGCAGCTTAGGACGGTTAGAAGAGACCCAGTACTTC. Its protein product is CASSLGRLEETQYF. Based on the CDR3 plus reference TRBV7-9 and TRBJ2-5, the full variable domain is DTGVSQNPRHKITKRGQNVTFRCDPISEHNRLYWYRQTLGQGPEFLTYFQNEAQLEKSRLLSDRFSAERPKGSFSTLEIQRTEQGDSAMYLCASSLGRLEETQYFGPGTRLLVL.

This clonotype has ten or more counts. This CDR3 is CAISEGQSGEQYF. For the CDR3, the DNA is TGTGCCATCAGTGAGGGCCAGTCGGGCGAGCAGTACTTC. V is TRBV10-3 and J is TRBJ2-7, with D uncertain. V lost 2 bases, J lost 6 bases, and 11 bases lay in between. Germline V gene data show CDR1 as ENHRY and CDR2 as SYGVKD. The CDR3 spans 13 residues.

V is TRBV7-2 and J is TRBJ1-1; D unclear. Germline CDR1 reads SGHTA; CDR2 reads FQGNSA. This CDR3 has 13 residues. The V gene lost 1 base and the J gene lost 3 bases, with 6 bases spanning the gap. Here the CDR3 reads CASSLGIHTEAFF. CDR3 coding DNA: TGTGCCAGCAGCTTAGGCATCCACACTGAAGCTTTCTTT.